This T cell receptor beta chain was obtained from a study of blood T cell repertoires in COVID-19. Study information: The United States, Italy and Spain supplied acute and convalescent COVID-19 samples. The cDNA or gDNA used as material had been derived from T cells, B-cell-depleted T cells, or PBMCs.

How the authors handled the data: Estimation of nucleated cell counts was performed using reference gene primer amplification. This table comes from immunoSEQ multiplex PCR, and its TCRdb copy is limited to in-frame clones, with some not included. V and J calls and clone size are those listed in that table; D and trimming were worked out from the DNA. The sample records approximately 260,000 clones, nearly 90% being singletons. The CDR3 runs 12 residues. Trimming took 5 bases from V and 4 from J, leaving 5 bases between them. The germline V gene encodes CDR1 MNHEY and CDR2 SMNVEV (reference sequence).

The source is a middle-aged woman who had recovered from COVID-19. Material for sequencing was peripheral blood. The chain uses TRBV27 and TRBJ2-2; D unresolved. As DNA, the CDR3 is TGTGCCAGCAGTCGGGTCACCGGGGAGCTGTTTTTT. This sequence encodes CASSRVTGELFF.